This T cell receptor (beta chain) was recorded in a study of OX40 agonist ivuxolimab in advanced cancers. Study overall: As their treatment, patients were administered ivuxolimab, an agonistic anti-OX40 (CD134) antibody. Dosing consisted of intravenous ivuxolimab at 0.01 to 10 mg/kg every 2 weeks. Study-level points and caveats: The CD4+ and CD8+ T cells in the blood had expanded clonally by week 6 at 0.1 to 3.0 mg/kg. Among expanded peripheral T cells, antigen specificity went undetermined.

Trimming took 5 bases from V and 7 from J; bases not matched to a gene: 8. This CDR3 is 13 amino acids long. Germline V gives CDR1 SEHNR, CDR2 FQNEAQ (reference sequence). Clones were read by immunoSEQ multiplex PCR, and TCRdb kept only the in-frame ones, dropping some. The repertoire holds under 80,000 clones, with around 90% as singletons. A word on this clone: Antigen unknown.

This clonotype originated in an adult with an advanced solid tumor such as melanoma, head and neck, liver or kidney cancer. V gene TRBV7-9 combines with J gene TRBJ2-7; 7 nucleotides line up with TRBD2. The sequences come from CD4+ or CD8+ T cells sorted from blood, collected in a trial of the OX40 agonist ivuxolimab. CDR3 residues: CASSETSAREQYF. For the CDR3, the DNA is TGTGCCAGCAGCGAAACTAGCGCGAGGGAGCAGTACTTC. Filled out from reference TRBV7-9 and TRBJ2-7, the complete variable domain reads DTGVSQNPRHKITKRGQNVTFRCDPISEHNRLYWYRQTLGQGPEFLTYFQNEAQLEKSRLLSDRFSAERPKGSFSTLEIQRTEQGDSAMYLCASSETSAREQYFGPGTRLTVT.